A single sample gave rise to the 5 T cell receptor beta chains below, sequenced in a study of blood T cells in healthy people across ages. Next came a second PCR, run for about 7 to 12 cycles, which used a sample-barcoded 5' primer along with a J-beta primer mix. TCRdb reprocessed the 5' RACE reads via MiXCR and lists one record per CDR3 protein. The data hold nearly 800,000 distinct CDR3 sequences, with just over 55% observed a single time. The sequencing input was blood. The receptor source for this set is a man aged 35-49 years in good health.

This clonotype was detected only a few times. V is TRBV6-5 and J is TRBJ1-6, with D perhaps matching TRBD1 (5 bases). Germline CDR1 and CDR2: MNHEY and SVGAGI. This CDR3 is 16 amino acids long. V lost 2 bases and J 7 bases, leaving 15 bases between the germline ends. As DNA, the CDR3 is TGTGCCAGCAGTTACAATGGGGGACTTCAAAATTCACCCCTCCACTTT. Translated: CASSYNGGLQNSPLHF.

Only a few counts were recorded for this clonotype. The chain employs TRBV25-1 and TRBJ2-7; 8 nucleotides align to TRBD2. Germline assignment: CDR1 MGHDK and CDR2 SYGVNS. J was trimmed by 4 bases and V by 6 bases; bases with no gene match: 11. The CDR3 contains 15 residues. The CDR3, as DNA: TGTGCCAGCAGCCCGGTTATAGCGGGACGTTACGAGCAGTACTTC. This codes for CASSPVIAGRYEQYF.

V gene TRBV3-1 combines with J gene TRBJ1-2, with 8 bases fitting TRBD1. Germline CDR1 reads LGHDT; CDR2 reads YNNKEL (reference sequence). Unmatched junction bases numbered 8, after V lost 4 bases and J lost 7 bases. The CDR3 is made up of 14 amino acids. Here the CDR3 reads CASSLWTGKSGYTF. The CDR3 region has the DNA TGTGCCAGCAGCCTTTGGACAGGGAAGTCTGGCTACACCTTC.

The V gene is TRBV4-2, the J gene TRBJ1-5, with D uncertain. Trimming stripped 0 bases from V and 0 bases from J, with 6 bases between. CDR3 size: 15 residues. Per germline, CDR1 LGHNA and CDR2 YNFKEQ. In nucleotides, the CDR3 is TGTGCCAGCAGCCAAGAGGAATATAGCAATCAGCCCCAGCATTTT. It translates to CASSQEEYSNQPQHF.

V is TRBV11-2 and J is TRBJ2-7; 11 bases line up with TRBD2. The DNA end favors TRBJ2-5, so the J call may be wrong. Germline CDR1 and CDR2: SGHAT and FQNNGV. The CDR3 loop spans 16 amino acids. Written as DNA, the CDR3 is TGTGCCAGCAGCCCCGCCCGACTAGCGGGGTTGGAGACCCAGTACTTC. It specifies CASSPARLAGLETQYF.